These 20 T cell receptor beta chains were sequenced from one sample in a study of blood T cells in healthy people across ages. Through a sample-barcoded 5' primer and a J-beta primer mix, a second PCR was run for roughly 6 to 11 cycles. Via MiXCR, TCRdb re-called the 5' RACE reads, giving one row per CDR3 protein. The sample comprises 650,000 to 800,000 distinct CDR3 sequences, more than 40% of which are singletons, and under 20% rests with the top ten. The sequenced sample was blood. These receptor sequences come from a man in his fifties or sixties in good health.

J is TRBJ1-4 and V is TRBV29-1, with 7 bases fitting TRBD1. Germline trimming cut 6 bases from V and 2 bases from J; bases unmatched to any gene: 0. This CDR3 region has 12 residues. CDR1 is SQVTM, CDR2 ANQGSEA, per germline. The CDR3 here is CSVGQTNEKLFF. CDR3 in DNA: TGCAGCGTGGGACAGACTAATGAAAAACTGTTTTTT.

DNA for the CDR3: TGTGCCAGCTCAACGGGACAGAACAATGAGCAGTTCTTC. Its translation: CASSTGQNNEQFF. The chain employs TRBV18 and TRBJ2-1; TRBD1 aligns across 7 bases. Germline CDR1 is KGHSH and CDR2 is LQKENI. This CDR3 comprises 13 residues. Trimming cost V 5 bases and J 5 bases; bases outside gene matches: 3. Full variable domain (remainder filled in from reference TRBV18 and TRBJ2-1): NAGVMQNPRHLVRRRGQEARLRCSPMKGHSHVYWYRQLPEEGLKFMVYLQKENIIDESGMPKERFSAEFPKEGPSILRIQQVVRGDSAAYFCASSTGQNNEQFFGPGTRLTVL.

In its sample, this clonotype was seen a few times. The J gene is TRBJ1-1, the V gene TRBV11-2; D remains ambiguous. Germline CDR1 SGHAT, CDR2 FQNNGV. V was trimmed by 2 bases and J by 1 base, leaving 11 bases between them. The CDR3 sequence is 15 residues long. CDR3 in amino acids: CASSLPSPRNTEAFF. CDR3 in DNA: TGTGCCAGCAGCTTACCCTCCCCGCGGAACACTGAAGCTTTCTTT.

In its sample, this clonotype was seen a few times. This chain joins TRBV7-9 and TRBJ2-5; 7 bases are a match to TRBD1. The J segment lost 2 bases and the V segment lost 5 bases, leaving 5 bases of the junction unmatched. Germline CDR1 and CDR2: SEHNR and FQNEAQ (reference sequence). The CDR3 contains 14 residues. CDR3 residues: CASSTGTAQETQYF. CDR3 in DNA: TGTGCCAGCAGCACTGGGACAGCACAAGAGACCCAGTACTTC.

V and J are TRBV6-6 and TRBJ2-5; D possibly matches TRBD1 or TRBD2 (5 bases each). Germline V gives CDR1 MNHNY, CDR2 SVGAGI (reference sequence). Trimming removed 0 bases from V and 11 bases from J, with 19 bases in between. CDR3 size: 15 residues. CDR3 protein: CASSYSSGRVYEQYF. The CDR3 nucleotides are TGTGCCAGCAGTTACTCGAGCGGCAGGGTTTATGAGCAGTACTTC.

V is TRBV7-2 and J is TRBJ1-5; D not certain. Germline loops: CDR1 SGHTA, CDR2 FQGNSA. V was cut by 5 bases and J by 0 bases, with 11 bases left in between. This CDR3 spans 15 amino acids. CDR3 sequence: CASSVRSNSNQPQHF. CDR3 nucleotide sequence: TGTGCCAGCAGCGTACGAAGTAATAGCAATCAGCCCCAGCATTTT. Using reference TRBV7-2 and TRBJ1-5 for the parts outside the CDR3, the full variable domain is GAGVSQSPSNKVTEKGKDVELRCDPISGHTALYWYRQSLGQGLEFLIYFQGNSAPDKSGLPSDRFSAERTGGSVSTLTIQRTQQEDSAVYLCASSVRSNSNQPQHFGDGTRLSIL.

The table lists this clonotype with a count of one. The chain links TRBV4-1 to TRBJ2-5, with D possibly being TRBD1 or TRBD2 (6 bases each). Germline V gives CDR1 MGHRA, CDR2 YSYEKL. V was shortened by 0 bases and J by 2 bases, with 16 bases between the two germline ends. The CDR3 is 17 residues long. This CDR3 is CASSQDLGGRGQETQYF. CDR3 nucleotides: TGCGCCAGCAGCCAAGATCTGGGGGGCCGAGGACAAGAGACCCAGTACTTC.

The chain employs TRBV24-1 and TRBJ2-1, with D perhaps TRBD1 (5 bases). The CDR3 sequence is 15 residues long. V lost 5 bases, J lost 5 bases, and 15 bases lay in between. Per germline, CDR1 KGHDR and CDR2 SFDVKD. The CDR3 nucleotides read TGTGCCACCAGTGCCGGTAAAGGGGTTCACAATGAGCAGTTCTTC. It codes for CATSAGKGVHNEQFF.

This sequence joins TRBV2 and TRBJ2-5; possibly TRBD2 for D (5 bases). The assigned J gene may be wrong: the sequence end matches TRBJ2-7 better. CDR1 is SNHLY, CDR2 FYNNEI, per germline. The CDR3 is 15 amino acids. CDR3: CASSETGVNQTEQYF. CDR3 DNA: TGTGCCAGCAGTGAAACCGGGGTTAACCAAACCGAGCAGTACTTC.

A few counts support this clonotype. This chain joins TRBV29-1 and TRBJ2-1; tentatively, D is TRBD2 (7 bases). Germline assignment: CDR1 SQVTM and CDR2 ANQGSEA. This CDR3 contains 17 residues. The germline V and J ends were trimmed by 3 bases and 9 bases, with 27 bases remaining between them. CDR3 sequence: CSVDNRSKGGRSSEQFF. The CDR3 DNA is TGCAGCGTTGATAATCGGTCCAAGGGGGGGCGGTCCAGTGAGCAGTTCTTC.

This chain's CDR3 is CASSESGYTF. DNA of the CDR3: TGTGCCAGCAGTGAATCCGGCTACACCTTC. The gene calls are TRBV2 and TRBJ1-2; no clear D gene. The CDR3 is made up of 10 amino acids. The V gene's germline CDR1 is SNHLY and CDR2 FYNNEI. V dropped 2 bases and J dropped 8 bases, with 3 bases sitting between them.

The V gene is TRBV6-5, the J gene TRBJ1-1; weak D call: TRBD1 (5 bases). Trimming pared 6 bases from V and 4 bases from J, leaving 18 bases between. The CDR3 has 15 amino acids. Germline CDR1 MNHEY, CDR2 SVGAGI. CDR3 DNA: TGTGCCAGCAGCACCGCCCCCAGGGAGAGCACTGAAGCTTTCTTT. Its protein product is CASSTAPRESTEAFF.

This chain joins TRBV20-1 and TRBJ2-1; perhaps D is TRBD1 or TRBD2 (5 bases each). Germline CDR1 is DFQATT and CDR2 is SNEGSKA (reference sequence). The CDR3 runs to 15 residues. Trimming cost V 6 bases and J 7 bases, with 22 bases left between them. CDR3 in amino acids: CSAEPGTASKNEQFF. CDR3 coding DNA: TGCAGTGCCGAACCTGGGACCGCAAGCAAAAATGAGCAGTTCTTC.

The V gene is TRBV6-2 or TRBV6-3, the J gene TRBJ2-3, with D perhaps matching TRBD2 (5 bases). The CDR3 is 18 amino acids. Germline-derived CDR1 and CDR2 are MNHEY and SVGEGT. V shed 0 bases and J shed 2 bases, with 18 bases lying between them. CDR3 in DNA: TGTGCCAGCAGTTACTCGGGCTACGGCGGGTCCTTCACAGATACGCAGTATTTT. Translation gives CASSYSGYGGSFTDTQYF.

V usage is TRBV4-1 and J usage is TRBJ2-5, with TRBD2 matching 9 bases. Trimming removed 9 bases from V and 11 bases from J; junction bases left unmatched: 19. The germline gives CDR1 MGHRA, CDR2 YSYEKL. The CDR3 contains 15 residues. Here the CDR3 reads CASTSGTSSHNEQYF. Written as DNA, the CDR3 is TGCGCCAGTACCTCCGGGACTAGCAGTCACAATGAGCAGTACTTC.

V is TRBV29-1 and J is TRBJ2-1; 14 bases are a match to TRBD2. The germline V gene has CDR1 SQVTM and CDR2 ANQGSEA. The CDR3 is 16 residues long. V dropped 7 bases and J dropped 1; count of bases not matched to a gene: 6. The CDR3: CSEGLAGGGSYNEQFF. CDR3 DNA sequence: TGCAGCGAAGGACTAGCGGGGGGAGGGTCCTACAATGAGCAGTTCTTC.

V usage is TRBV15 and J usage is TRBJ1-2; 9 positions agree with TRBD1. Unmatched junction bases numbered 4, after V lost 2 bases and J lost 0 bases. Germline V CDR1 and CDR2: LNHNV, YYDKDF (reference sequence). There are 16 residues in the CDR3. CDR3: CATSRKQGAPNYGYTF. CDR3 nucleotide sequence: TGTGCCACCAGCAGAAAACAGGGGGCCCCTAACTATGGCTACACCTTC.

The chain employs TRBV28 and TRBJ1-6; D may be TRBD1 (5 bases). The V gene lost 4 bases and the J gene lost 0 bases, with 7 bases spanning the gap. The CDR3 totals 15 residues. The germline CDR1 and CDR2 sequences are MDHEN and SYDVKM. The CDR3 nucleotides read TGTGCCAGCAGTTACGACAGCTCCTATAATTCACCCCTCCACTTT. It codes for CASSYDSSYNSPLHF. Full variable domain (missing parts from reference TRBV28 and TRBJ1-6): DVKVTQSSRYLVKRTGEKVFLECVQDMDHENMFWYRQDPGLGLRLIYFSYDVKMKEKGDIPEGYSVSREKKERFSLILESASTNQTSMYLCASSYDSSYNSPLHFGNGTRLTVT.

This clonotype occurred a few times. V usage is TRBV20-1 and J usage is TRBJ2-7; 12 nucleotides match TRBD1. This CDR3 is 14 amino acids long. Trimming took 5 bases from V and 7 from J; bases not matched to a gene: 9. The germline V gene has CDR1 DFQATT and CDR2 SNEGSKA (reference sequence). The chain's CDR3 is CSARAGTGGYEQYF. In DNA form, the CDR3 reads TGCAGTGCTCGTGCCGGGACAGGGGGCTATGAGCAGTACTTC.

This sequence joins TRBV29-1 and TRBJ2-1, with 9 bases identical to TRBD1. This CDR3 region has 14 residues. With 4 bases clipped from V and 10 bases from J, the junction kept 11 bases outside the gene matches. Germline V CDR1 and CDR2: SQVTM, ANQGSEA. The CDR3 here is CSVGEGQGVYEQFF. The CDR3 bases are TGCAGCGTTGGGGAGGGACAGGGTGTCTACGAGCAGTTCTTC.